These 14 T cell receptor beta chains were all obtained from the same sample, sequenced in a study of blood T cell repertoires in COVID-19. The data were produced by immunoSEQ multiplex PCR, yet TCRdb's version contains in-frame clones alone and is incomplete. This table holds a few hundred thousand clones, 75% to 90% found once. The sequenced material came from peripheral blood. These receptor sequences come from a woman aged 70 to 79 with COVID-19, enrolled during active disease.

The rearrangement joins TRBV6-5 to TRBJ1-1; 8 bases are shared with TRBD1. The V gene's germline CDR1 is MNHEY and CDR2 SVGAGI. CDR3 size: 12 residues. The V segment lost 10 bases and the J segment 2 bases; nucleotides outside the gene matches: 3. In nucleotides, the CDR3 is TGTGCCACCGGACAGGGAAACACTGAAGCTTTCTTT. It translates to CATGQGNTEAFF.

The V gene is TRBV6-5, the J gene TRBJ1-1, with 7 bases aligning to TRBD1. The V gene's germline CDR1 is MNHEY and CDR2 SVGAGI. The V segment lost 7 bases and the J segment 8 bases; nucleotides outside the gene matches: 4. This CDR3 has 11 residues. The CDR3 region has the DNA TGTGCCAGCACCGGGACAGACGAAGCTTTCTTT. It yields the protein CASTGTDEAFF.

The J gene is TRBJ2-7, the V gene TRBV9; TRBD1 aligns across 7 bases. The CDR3 contains 14 residues. The germline CDR1 and CDR2 sequences are SGDLS and YYNGEE. Germline trimming cut 4 bases from V and 3 bases from J; bases unmatched to any gene: 7. The CDR3 loop reads CASSPQGQHYEQYF. In nucleotides, the CDR3 is TGTGCCAGCAGCCCTCAGGGACAGCACTACGAGCAGTACTTC.

The V gene is TRBV24-1, the J gene TRBJ2-5, with TRBD1 identical over 10 bases. Trimming took 0 bases from V and 2 from J; bases not matched to a gene: 2. Germline assignment: CDR1 KGHDR and CDR2 SFDVKD. This CDR3 has 16 amino acids. The CDR3 bases are TGTGCCACCAGTGATTTGGGGGACAGGGGACAAGAGACCCAGTACTTC. It translates to CATSDLGDRGQETQYF.

This clone was detected once. The rearrangement uses TRBV28 and TRBJ1-2, with D possibly being TRBD1 (5 bases). The CDR3 is made up of 16 amino acids. The germline gives CDR1 MDHEN, CDR2 SYDVKM. V lost 5 bases and J lost 4, with 20 bases in between. CDR3: CASSPSGGTASYGYTF. The CDR3 DNA is TGTGCCAGCAGTCCTTCCGGAGGGACGGCCAGCTATGGCTACACCTTC.

As DNA, the CDR3 is TGTGCCAGCAGCTCACAGGGAAATGAAGCTTTCTTT. Protein product: CASSSQGNEAFF. The chain combines TRBV11-2 with TRBJ1-1; TRBD1 might be the D (6 bases). The ends were cut back, 4 bases at V and 7 bases at J, with 10 bases in the middle. This CDR3 contains 12 residues. Germline V gives CDR1 SGHAT, CDR2 FQNNGV. The variable domain in full, completed from reference TRBV11-2 and TRBJ1-1, reads EAGVAQSPRYKIIEKRQSVAFWCNPISGHATLYWYQQILGQGPKLLIQFQNNGVVDDSQLPKDRFSAERLKGVDSTLKIQPAKLEDSAVYLCASSSQGNEAFFGQGTRLTVV.

The chain joins TRBV7-2 to TRBJ1-4; D might be TRBD1 (5 bases). Germline CDR1 SGHTA, CDR2 FQGNSA. This CDR3 is built from 14 residues. Trimming cost V 5 bases and J 7 bases, with 14 bases left between them. The CDR3 nucleotides read TGTGCCAGCAGCCCAGGGACCGGGGGTGAAAAACTGTTTTTT. Protein: CASSPGTGGEKLFF.

This chain links TRBV7-2 with TRBJ2-2, with 10 bases lining up with TRBD1. The CDR3 has 16 residues. CDR1 is SGHTA, CDR2 FQGNSA, per germline. After removal of 6 bases from V and 3 bases from J, the junction contained 7 bases not matched to a gene. The CDR3 DNA reads as TGTGCCAGCAGATTCCGACAGGGGGCCGACACCGGGGAGCTGTTTTTT. As protein: CASRFRQGADTGELFF. The full variable domain, its missing parts supplied by reference TRBV7-2 and TRBJ2-2, is GAGVSQSPSNKVTEKGKDVELRCDPISGHTALYWYRQSLGQGLEFLIYFQGNSAPDKSGLPSDRFSAERTGGSVSTLTIQRTQQEDSAVYLCASRFRQGADTGELFFGEGSRLTVL.

This chain joins TRBV7-2 and TRBJ2-3; possible D gene TRBD1, 6 bases. This CDR3 is 14 amino acids long. Germline loops: CDR1 SGHTA, CDR2 FQGNSA. Trimming left V 5 bases short and J 1 base short, with 10 bases between. The CDR3 nucleotides read TGTGCCAGCAGCCCTCGGACAGGCACAGATACGCAGTATTTT. Protein product: CASSPRTGTDTQYF. Together with reference TRBV7-2 and TRBJ2-3, the CDR3 gives the full variable domain: GAGVSQSPSNKVTEKGKDVELRCDPISGHTALYWYRQSLGQGLEFLIYFQGNSAPDKSGLPSDRFSAERTGGSVSTLTIQRTQQEDSAVYLCASSPRTGTDTQYFGPGTRLTVL.

The rearrangement joins TRBV29-1 to TRBJ1-1; 10 bases align to TRBD1. Germline-derived CDR1 and CDR2 are SQVTM and ANQGSEA. This CDR3 spans 11 amino acids. CDR3 loop: CAGDRGTEAFF. The CDR3, as DNA: TGCGCGGGGGACAGGGGAACTGAAGCTTTCTTT.

The rearrangement uses TRBV6-5 and TRBJ1-3; the D is unclear. The V and J ends lost 6 bases and 0 bases respectively, with 12 bases between them. The CDR3 loop spans 15 amino acids. Germline V gene data show CDR1 as MNHEY and CDR2 as SVGAGI. The CDR3 nucleotides are TGTGCCAGCAGGCCCTCTAGCAACTCTGGAAACACCATATATTTT. Amino acids: CASRPSSNSGNTIYF.

The rearrangement joins TRBV18 to TRBJ2-3, with TRBD1 identical over 8 bases. This CDR3 is 15 amino acids long. Germline trimming cut 2 bases from V and 6 bases from J; bases unmatched to any gene: 7. Per the germline V gene, CDR1 is KGHSH and CDR2 is LQKENI. In nucleotides, the CDR3 is TGTGCCAGCTCACCATTGACAGGGGTGGTGGATACGCAGTATTTT. It specifies CASSPLTGVVDTQYF.

This clone was recorded only once. Its ends do not fully match the called genes, so a read error is possible. The sample holds other DNA sequences that translate to the same CDR3. This chain connects TRBV5-1 to TRBJ2-5, with D possibly being TRBD2 (7 bases). Germline CDR1 SGHRS, CDR2 YFSETQ. The CDR3 extends over 12 amino acids. The CDR3 is CASSKEGGLLDF. The CDR3 DNA follows: TGCGCCAGCAGCAAGGAGGGGGGGCTCTTGGACTTC.

This clone occurred a few times. The chain employs TRBV2 and TRBJ2-2; TRBD1 aligns across 7 bases. CDR3 length: 14 amino acids. Losses at the gene ends were 6 bases for V and 3 bases for J; bases not matched to a gene: 4. In germline, CDR1 is SNHLY, CDR2 FYNNEI. This chain's CDR3 is CASSRDSYTGELFF. In nucleotides, the CDR3 is TGTGCCAGCAGCCGGGACAGCTACACCGGGGAGCTGTTTTTT.